These T cell receptor beta chains were read from a single sample in a study of T cells in Graves' hyperthyroidism and ophthalmopathy. From the multiplex PCR reads, TCRdb called clonotypes with MiXCR, one entry per CDR3 protein. The table includes approximately 640,000 distinct CDR3 sequences, just under 45% detected once. The material sequenced was peripheral blood or thyroid tissue (not recorded which). Receptors were obtained from an adult man with Graves' disease, either hyperthyroidism or ophthalmopathy (not recorded which). CDR3s include the opening cysteine and the closing phenylalanine or tryptophan. A D gene is named only where the DNA matches it firmly. Expanded clones are given a class, and other clones once, few, many or no size at all.

size,D,J,V,DNA,CDR3
few,.,TRBJ2-5,TRBV20-1,TGCAGTGCCCCAGCTGGGGGGTCCCAAGAGACCCAGTACTTC,CSAPAGGSQETQYF
few,.,TRBJ1-1,TRBV12-3/TRBV12-4,TGTGCCAGCAGTCCCAGGAGTGGCACTGAAGCTTTCTTT,CASSPRSGTEAFF
many,.,TRBJ2-5,TRBV29-1,TGCAGCGACAGGGAACAAGAGACCCAGTACTTC,CSDREQETQYF
few,.,TRBJ1-5,TRBV6-5,TGTGCCAGCAGTGAAGCGAGCGGGGTAGGTCAGCCCCAGCATTTT,CASSEASGVGQPQHF
many,.,TRBJ1-1,TRBV20-1,TGCAGTGCTAGAGATGGGGTGGTCGCTGAAGCTTTCTTT,CSARDGVVAEAFF
.,TRBD1,TRBJ1-2,TRBV7-2,TGTGCCAGCAGCACGGACAGGGGCAATGGCTACACCTTC,CASSTDRGNGYTF
few,.,TRBJ1-4,TRBV14,TGTGCCAGCAGCGGACGGACCTTTGGTGAAAAACTGTTTTTT,CASSGRTFGEKLFF
.,.,TRBJ1-1,TRBV15,TGTGCTCACTCCAGCAGGTCCTACACTGAAGCTTTCTTT,CAHSSRSYTEAFF
.,.,TRBJ1-2,TRBV19,TGTGCCAGTAGTATTCAAGGGAGGAAGGGTGGCTACACCTTC,CASSIQGRKGGYTF
few,TRBD2,TRBJ2-2,TRBV20-1,TGCAGTGCCCTAAGCGGGGGGGCCACCGGGGAGCTGTTTTTT,CSALSGGATGELFF
.,.,TRBJ2-2,TRBV9,TGTGCCAGCAGCGCCTCGGGCGGGGAGCTGTTTTTT,CASSASGGELFF
many,.,TRBJ1-2,TRBV15,TGTGCCACACAACCCCACCGCGCCACAGGGTTGCGCTATGGCTACACCTTC,CATQPHRATGLRYGYTF
.,.,TRBJ1-5,TRBV6-1,TGTGCCAGCAGTGTCGGGACATTGGGCCGTGGAGCCCAGCATTTT,CASSVGTLGRGAQHF
many,.,TRBJ1-6,TRBV7-9,TGTGCCAGCAGCTTAAGCAGGGATAATTCACCCCTCCACTTT,CASSLSRDNSPLHF
few,.,TRBJ2-7,TRBV7-9,TGTGCCAGCAGTTTTGAATGGGCGTACGAGCAGTACTTC,CASSFEWAYEQYF
few,TRBD1,TRBJ1-1,TRBV7-9,TGTGCCAGCAGCCCCGGGACAGCCAGGGCTGAAGCTTTCTTT,CASSPGTARAEAFF
many,.,TRBJ2-2,TRBV20-1,TGCAGTGCTAGTACCAGTGGCGGCGGGGAGCTGTTTTTT,CSASTSGGGELFF
.,.,TRBJ1-2,TRBV19,TGTGCCAGTAGTATAGCCCCGGGCCTAGCTAACTATGGCTACACCTTC,CASSIAPGLANYGYTF
few,.,TRBJ1-1,TRBV20-1,TGCAGTGCTAGAGGGACCGGGGTTATGAACACTGAAGCTTTCTTT,CSARGTGVMNTEAFF
many,.,TRBJ2-7,TRBV10-3,TGTGCCATCAGAGAGCCGGGCTACGAGCAGTACTTC,CAIREPGYEQYF
.,TRBD1,TRBJ1-5,TRBV2,TGTGCCAGCAGCGTCCGCCCCGGGACAGGGAATCAGCCCCAGCATTTT,CASSVRPGTGNQPQHF
.,TRBD1,TRBJ1-1,TRBV29-1,TGCAGCGGGAGGACAGGGAGCGGCACTGAAGCTTTCTTT,CSGRTGSGTEAFF
few,.,TRBJ2-5,TRBV24-1,TGTGCCACCAGTGAAACCGGGACGCAAGAGACCCAGTACTTC,CATSETGTQETQYF
many,.,TRBJ2-5,TRBV29-1,TGCAGCGTTGAACGTGGGTCTGAGACCCAGTACTTC,CSVERGSETQYF
.,.,TRBJ1-3,TRBV12-3/TRBV12-4,TGTGCCAGCAGCCCAGAGAGCACCCGCTCTGGAAACACCATATATTTT,CASSPESTRSGNTIYF
many,TRBD1,TRBJ1-6,TRBV2,TGTGCCAGCAGCCCCGCGACAGGGAATAATTCACCCCTCCACTTT,CASSPATGNNSPLHF
many,.,TRBJ1-5,TRBV7-4,TGTGCCAGCAGCTTAGTTGCGACAGATAGCAATCAGCCCCAGCATTTT,CASSLVATDSNQPQHF
many,.,TRBJ1-2,TRBV29-1,TGCAGCGTTGAAAGCAGGGGCTATGGCTACACCTTC,CSVESRGYGYTF
.,.,TRBJ2-2,TRBV7-8,TGTGCCAGCAGCACCGGGGCGGGGGCTATCGGGGAGCTGTTTTTT,CASSTGAGAIGELFF
few,.,TRBJ2-5,TRBV20-1,TGCAGTGCTAGAGATAGGGGGGGTGCGAAACAAGAGACCCAGTACTTC,CSARDRGGAKQETQYF